The 5 T cell receptor beta chains below were found in one sample sequenced in a study of T cell responses to AZD1222 COVID-19 vaccine. Profiling relied on immunoSEQ multiplex PCR, and the TCRdb table lists in-frame clones only, not all of them. The top ten hold around 1.5% of the sample, which has 200,000 to 250,000 clones, around 94% seen once. The sequencing used peripheral blood, collected 28 days after the second dose of the MenACWY control vaccine. The receptors originated from an adult who received the MenACWY meningococcal vaccine as a control.

The chain carries TRBV7-3 and TRBJ2-1; 14 bases map to TRBD2. V gave up 5 bases and J gave up 4 bases; unmatched junction bases: 16. The length of the CDR3 is 20 residues. CDR1 and CDR2 (germline): SGHTA, FQGTGA. In DNA, the CDR3 is TGTGCCAGCAGCCTAAGGGGACTAGCGGGAGAGAGGGTCCTTTACAATGAGCAGTTCTTC. It specifies CASSLRGLAGERVLYNEQFF.

This clone was recorded once. The V gene is TRBV28, the J gene TRBJ1-6; TRBD1 matches 7 bases. V trimming: 4 bases; J trimming: 5 bases; junction bases outside the gene matches: 2. Germline lookup yields CDR1 MDHEN and CDR2 SYDVKM. This CDR3 contains 14 residues. This CDR3 reads CASSSDRNNSPLHF. DNA of the CDR3: TGTGCCAGCAGTTCGGACAGGAATAATTCACCCCTCCACTTT.

The chain is built from TRBV27 and TRBJ2-7; 9 bases align to TRBD1. Germline assignment: CDR1 MNHEY and CDR2 SMNVEV (reference sequence). V lost 7 bases and J lost 0; bases outside the gene matches: 7. The CDR3 has 15 residues. The CDR3 region has the DNA TGTGCCAGCAAAATCTCGGGACAGGGCTCCTACGAGCAGTACTTC. Translating it yields CASKISGQGSYEQYF.

V usage is TRBV7-9 and J usage is TRBJ1-5, with unresolved D. V was trimmed by 5 bases and J by 5 bases, leaving 10 bases between them. The CDR3 has 13 amino acids. Germline assignment: CDR1 SEHNR and CDR2 FQNEAQ (reference sequence). DNA of the CDR3: TGTGCCAGCAGCGAAGCCGGGGATCAGCCCCAGCATTTT. Amino acids: CASSEAGDQPQHF.

The CDR3 is CASSLGAGGDTEAFF. CDR3 DNA sequence: TGTGCCAGCAGCTTGGGGGCCGGAGGGGACACTGAAGCTTTCTTT. The chain links TRBV7-9 to TRBJ1-1, with D possibly matching TRBD1 (6 bases). The CDR3 consists of 15 residues. The V end lost 3 bases, the J end lost 3 bases, and 14 bases lay between the germline ends. Germline CDR1 SEHNR, CDR2 FQNEAQ (reference sequence). Together with reference TRBV7-9 and TRBJ1-1, the CDR3 gives the full variable domain: DTGVSQNPRHKITKRGQNVTFRCDPISEHNRLYWYRQTLGQGPEFLTYFQNEAQLEKSRLLSDRFSAERPKGSFSTLEIQRTEQGDSAMYLCASSLGAGGDTEAFFGQGTRLTVV.